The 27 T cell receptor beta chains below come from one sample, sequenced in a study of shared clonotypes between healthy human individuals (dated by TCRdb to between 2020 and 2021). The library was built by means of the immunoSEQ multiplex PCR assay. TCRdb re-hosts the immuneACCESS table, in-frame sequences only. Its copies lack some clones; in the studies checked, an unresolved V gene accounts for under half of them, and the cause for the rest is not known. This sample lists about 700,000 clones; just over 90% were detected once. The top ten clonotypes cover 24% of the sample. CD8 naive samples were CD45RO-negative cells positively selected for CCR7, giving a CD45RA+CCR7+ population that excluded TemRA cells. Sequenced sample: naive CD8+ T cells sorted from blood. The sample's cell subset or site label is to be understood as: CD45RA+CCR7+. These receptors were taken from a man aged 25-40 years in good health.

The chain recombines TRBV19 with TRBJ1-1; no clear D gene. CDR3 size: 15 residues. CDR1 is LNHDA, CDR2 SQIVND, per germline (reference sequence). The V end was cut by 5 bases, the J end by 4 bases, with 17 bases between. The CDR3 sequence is CASSGSTSGVTEAFF. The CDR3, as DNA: TGTGCCAGTAGTGGAAGCACTTCCGGCGTCACTGAAGCTTTCTTT.

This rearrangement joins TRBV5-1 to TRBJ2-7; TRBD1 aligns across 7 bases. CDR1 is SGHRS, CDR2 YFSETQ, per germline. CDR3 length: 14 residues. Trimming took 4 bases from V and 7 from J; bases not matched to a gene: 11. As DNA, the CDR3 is TGCGCCAGCAGCCAGACGACAGGGTCTAGGGAGCAGTACTTC. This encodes CASSQTTGSREQYF.

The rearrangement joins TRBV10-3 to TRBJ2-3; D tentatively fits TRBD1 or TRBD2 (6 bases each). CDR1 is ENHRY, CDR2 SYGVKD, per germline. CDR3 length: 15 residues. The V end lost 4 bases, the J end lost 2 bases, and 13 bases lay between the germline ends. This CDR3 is CAISAGDSHTDTQYF. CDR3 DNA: TGTGCCATCAGTGCAGGGGACTCGCACACAGATACGCAGTATTTT.

The DNA for the CDR3 is TGTGCCAGCAGCCGGGGGACAGGACTTAATGAAAAACTGTTTTTT. This gives the protein CASSRGTGLNEKLFF. V usage is TRBV13 and J usage is TRBJ1-4; 8 bases align to TRBD1. J was trimmed by 4 bases and V by 5 bases; bases with no gene match: 6. CDR3 length equals 15 residues. The germline gives CDR1 PRHDT, CDR2 FYEKMQ (reference sequence).

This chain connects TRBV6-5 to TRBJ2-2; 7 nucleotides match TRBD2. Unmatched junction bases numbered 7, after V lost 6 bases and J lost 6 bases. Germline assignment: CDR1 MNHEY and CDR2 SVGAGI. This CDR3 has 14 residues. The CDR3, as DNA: TGTGCCAGCAGCCGGACTAGTTTCCCCGGGGAGCTGTTTTTT. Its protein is CASSRTSFPGELFF.

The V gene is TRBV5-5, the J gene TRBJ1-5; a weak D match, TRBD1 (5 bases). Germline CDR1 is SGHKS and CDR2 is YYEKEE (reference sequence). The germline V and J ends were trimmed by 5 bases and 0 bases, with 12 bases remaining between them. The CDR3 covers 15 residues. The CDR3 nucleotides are TGTGCCAGCAGGGGGACGGTTTATAGCAATCAGCCCCAGCATTTT. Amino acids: CASRGTVYSNQPQHF.

DNA for the CDR3: TGTGCCAGCTCACCCCGGGACAGGGTCCTTAGCGAGCAGTACTTC. Its protein is CASSPRDRVLSEQYF. The V call is TRBV18, the J call TRBJ2-7, with 9 bases fitting TRBD1. Looked up from germline, CDR1 is KGHSH and CDR2 is LQKENI. V lost 3 bases and J lost 6; bases outside the gene matches: 9. CDR3 length: 15 amino acids.

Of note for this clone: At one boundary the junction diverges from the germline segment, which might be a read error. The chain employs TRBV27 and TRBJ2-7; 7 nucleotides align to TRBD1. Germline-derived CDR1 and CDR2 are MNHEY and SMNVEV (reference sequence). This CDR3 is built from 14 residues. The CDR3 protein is CASAPGQISSEQYF. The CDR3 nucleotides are TGTGCCAGCGCCCCGGGACAGATCTCCTCCGAGCAGTACTTC.

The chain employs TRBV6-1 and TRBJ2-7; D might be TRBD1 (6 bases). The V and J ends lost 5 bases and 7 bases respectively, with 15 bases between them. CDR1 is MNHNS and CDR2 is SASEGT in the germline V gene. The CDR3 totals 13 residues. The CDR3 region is CASSISWTEEQYF. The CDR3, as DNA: TGTGCCAGCAGTATAAGTTGGACAGAAGAGCAGTACTTC.

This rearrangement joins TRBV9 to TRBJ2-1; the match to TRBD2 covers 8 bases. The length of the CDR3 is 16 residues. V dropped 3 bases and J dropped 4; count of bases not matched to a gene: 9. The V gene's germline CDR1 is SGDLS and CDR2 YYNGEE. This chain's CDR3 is CASSDSTSGRYNEQFF. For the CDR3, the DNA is TGTGCCAGCAGCGACAGTACTAGCGGCCGTTACAATGAGCAGTTCTTC.

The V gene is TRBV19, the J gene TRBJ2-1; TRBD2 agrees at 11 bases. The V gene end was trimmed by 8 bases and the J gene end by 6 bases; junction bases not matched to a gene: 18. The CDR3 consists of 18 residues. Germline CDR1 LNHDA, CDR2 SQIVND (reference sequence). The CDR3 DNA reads TGTGCCAGTCTTTCTATTGGGGCTAGCGGGAGGACGGGCAATGAGCAGTTCTTC. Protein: CASLSIGASGRTGNEQFF.

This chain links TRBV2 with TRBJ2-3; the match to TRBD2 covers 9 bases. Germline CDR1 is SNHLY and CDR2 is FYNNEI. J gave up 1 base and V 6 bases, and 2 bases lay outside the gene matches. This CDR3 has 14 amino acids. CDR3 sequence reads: CASSRTSGTDTQYF. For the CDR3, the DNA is TGTGCCAGCAGCAGGACTAGCGGCACAGATACGCAGTATTTT.

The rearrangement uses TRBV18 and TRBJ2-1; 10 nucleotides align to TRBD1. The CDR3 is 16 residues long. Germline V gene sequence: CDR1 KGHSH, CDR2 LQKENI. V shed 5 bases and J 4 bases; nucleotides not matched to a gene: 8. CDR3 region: CASSSTDRGLYNEQFF. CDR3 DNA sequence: TGTGCCAGCTCATCGACCGACAGGGGGCTTTACAATGAGCAGTTCTTC.

As DNA, the CDR3 is TGTGCCATCAAGGACAGGGCCGACGAGCAGTACTTC. It is translated as CAIKDRADEQYF. This chain uses TRBV27 with TRBJ2-7; 8 bases are shared with TRBD1. Germline CDR1 MNHEY, CDR2 SMNVEV (reference sequence). Trimming cost V 10 bases and J 5 bases; bases outside gene matches: 7. The CDR3 totals 12 residues.

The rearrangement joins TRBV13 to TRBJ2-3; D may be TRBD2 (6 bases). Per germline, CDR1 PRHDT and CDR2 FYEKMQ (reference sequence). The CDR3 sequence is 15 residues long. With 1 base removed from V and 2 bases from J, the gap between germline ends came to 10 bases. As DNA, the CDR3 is TGTGCCAGCAGCTTAGAGGAGGGTCCCACAGATACGCAGTATTTT. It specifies CASSLEEGPTDTQYF.

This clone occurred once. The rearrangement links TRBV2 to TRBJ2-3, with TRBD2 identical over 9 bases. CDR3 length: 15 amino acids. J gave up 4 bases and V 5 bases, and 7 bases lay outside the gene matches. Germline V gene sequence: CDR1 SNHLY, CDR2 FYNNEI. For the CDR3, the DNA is TGTGCCAGCAGTCTGGTGGCGGGAGGGTCAGATACGCAGTATTTT. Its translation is CASSLVAGGSDTQYF. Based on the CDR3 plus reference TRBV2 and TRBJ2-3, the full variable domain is EPEVTQTPSHQVTQMGQEVILRCVPISNHLYFYWYRQILGQKVEFLVSFYNNEISEKSEIFDDQFSVERPDGSNFTLKIRSTKLEDSAMYFCASSLVAGGSDTQYFGPGTRLTVL.

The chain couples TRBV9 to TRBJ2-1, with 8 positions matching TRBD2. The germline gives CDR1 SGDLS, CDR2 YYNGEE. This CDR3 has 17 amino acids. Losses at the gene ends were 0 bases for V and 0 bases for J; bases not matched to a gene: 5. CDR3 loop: CASSVAAGGSSYNEQFF. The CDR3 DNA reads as TGTGCCAGCAGCGTAGCGGCGGGAGGTAGCTCCTACAATGAGCAGTTCTTC. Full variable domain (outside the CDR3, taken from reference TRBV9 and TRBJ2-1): DSGVTQTPKHLITATGQRVTLRCSPRSGDLSVYWYQQSLDQGLQFLIQYYNGEERAKGNILERFSAQQFPDLHSELNLSSLELGDSALYFCASSVAAGGSSYNEQFFGPGTRLTVL.

As DNA, the CDR3 is TGTGCCAGCACGTTGGCTCCGGACAGAGGCGAGCAGTACTTC. It codes for CASTLAPDRGEQYF. The chain uses TRBV27 and TRBJ2-7, with D possibly being TRBD1 (6 bases). The length of the CDR3 is 14 residues. Germline CDR1 is MNHEY and CDR2 is SMNVEV (reference sequence). V was shortened by 7 bases and J by 6 bases, with 19 bases between the two germline ends.

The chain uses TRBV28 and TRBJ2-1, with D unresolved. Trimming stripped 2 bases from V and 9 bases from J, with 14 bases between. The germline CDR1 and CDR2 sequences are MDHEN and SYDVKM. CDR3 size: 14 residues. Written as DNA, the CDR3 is TGTGCCAGCAGTTTAGGCACCCCGGTGGGTGAGCAGTTCTTC. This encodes CASSLGTPVGEQFF. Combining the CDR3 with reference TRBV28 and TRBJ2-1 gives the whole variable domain DVKVTQSSRYLVKRTGEKVFLECVQDMDHENMFWYRQDPGLGLRLIYFSYDVKMKEKGDIPEGYSVSREKKERFSLILESASTNQTSMYLCASSLGTPVGEQFFGPGTRLTVL.

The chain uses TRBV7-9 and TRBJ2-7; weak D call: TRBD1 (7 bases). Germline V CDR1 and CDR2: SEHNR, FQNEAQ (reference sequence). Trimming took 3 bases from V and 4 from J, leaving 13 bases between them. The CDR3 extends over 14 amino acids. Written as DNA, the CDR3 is TGTGCCAGCAGCTTTGCGGGACAGACGTACGAGCAGTACTTC. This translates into CASSFAGQTYEQYF.

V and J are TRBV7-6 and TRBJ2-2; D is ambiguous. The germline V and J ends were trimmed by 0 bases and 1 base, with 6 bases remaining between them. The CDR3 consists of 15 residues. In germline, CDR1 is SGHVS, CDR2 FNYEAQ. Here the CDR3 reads CASSLARLNTGELFF. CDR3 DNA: TGTGCCAGCAGCTTAGCCCGCCTGAACACCGGGGAGCTGTTTTTT.

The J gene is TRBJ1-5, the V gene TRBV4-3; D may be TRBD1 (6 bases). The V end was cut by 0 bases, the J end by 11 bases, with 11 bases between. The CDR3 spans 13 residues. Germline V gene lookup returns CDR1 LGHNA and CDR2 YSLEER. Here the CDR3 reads CASSQDRGGSQHF. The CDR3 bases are TGCGCCAGCAGCCAAGATAGGGGGGGGTCCCAGCATTTT.

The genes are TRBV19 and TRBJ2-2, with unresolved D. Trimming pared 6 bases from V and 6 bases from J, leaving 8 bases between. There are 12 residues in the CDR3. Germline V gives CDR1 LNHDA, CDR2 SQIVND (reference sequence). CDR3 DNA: TGTGCCAGTAGCCCGTTAGCCGGGGAGCTGTTTTTT. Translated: CASSPLAGELFF.

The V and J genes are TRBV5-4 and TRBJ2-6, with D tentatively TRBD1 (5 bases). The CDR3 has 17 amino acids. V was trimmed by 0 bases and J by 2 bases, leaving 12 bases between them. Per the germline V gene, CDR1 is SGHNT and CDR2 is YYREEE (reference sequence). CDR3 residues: CASSLDNLGAGANVLTF. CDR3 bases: TGTGCCAGCAGCTTGGACAATTTAGGGGCTGGGGCCAACGTCCTGACTTTC.

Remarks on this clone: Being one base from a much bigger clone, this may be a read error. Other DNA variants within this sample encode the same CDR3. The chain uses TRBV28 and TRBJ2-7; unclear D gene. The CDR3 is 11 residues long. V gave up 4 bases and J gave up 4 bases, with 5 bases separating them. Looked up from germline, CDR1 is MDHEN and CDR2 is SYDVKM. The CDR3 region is CASSSRYEQYF. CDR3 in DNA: TGTGCCAGCAGTTCCCGATACGAGCAGTACTTC.

CDR3 residues: CASSTHRDSPGYTF. The CDR3 DNA is TGTGCCAGCAGCACCCACCGGGACAGTCCTGGGTACACCTTC. J is TRBJ1-2 and V is TRBV5-4; 7 nucleotides agree with TRBD1. The ends lost 4 bases at V and 11 bases at J; junction bases unmatched: 14. The CDR3 length is 14 residues. Per the germline V gene, CDR1 is SGHNT and CDR2 is YYREEE (reference sequence).

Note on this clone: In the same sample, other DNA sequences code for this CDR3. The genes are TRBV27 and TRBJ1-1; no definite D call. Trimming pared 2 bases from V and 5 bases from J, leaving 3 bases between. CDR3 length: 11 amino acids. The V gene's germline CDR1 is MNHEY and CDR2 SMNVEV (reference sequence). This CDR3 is CASSLGTEAFF. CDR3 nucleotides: TGTGCCAGCAGTTTAGGGACTGAAGCTTTCTTT.